A selection of T cell receptor beta chains follows, all from one sample in a study of cytomegalovirus exposure and HLA in healthy donors. Here immunoSEQ multiplex PCR was the method, and the copy in TCRdb shows in-frame clones only, minus some. The table records 160,000 or so clones, 65% to 80% of them present only once. The sequenced material came from PBMCs. All receptors come from a woman between 40 and 50 years old in good health and CMV-seronegative. CDR3s include the opening cysteine and the closing phenylalanine or tryptophan. Each record gives: D gene, clone size, J gene, V gene, CDR3 DNA, CDR3 protein. A D gene is named only where the DNA matches it firmly. Some rows mark clone size as missing; the rest say once, few, many or name a class of expanded clone.

-,-,TRBJ2-7,TRBV6-6,TGTGCCAGCAGTCAACAGGTTCTACGTAGCTACGAGCAGTACTTC,CASSQQVLRSYEQYF
-,-,TRBJ1-2,TRBV5-1,TGCGCCAGCAGCTTGGACAGGGTCACGGATGGCTACACCTTC,CASSLDRVTDGYTF
TRBD2,-,TRBJ2-7,TRBV29-1,TGCAGCGTTGCGGGATACGGGGGGGCGGGCGAGCAGTACTTC,CSVAGYGGAGEQYF
TRBD1,-,TRBJ1-2,TRBV29-1,TGCAGCGTTTATAAGGGGACAGGGGATGGCTACACCTTC,CSVYKGTGDGYTF
TRBD1,-,TRBJ1-2,TRBV15,TGTGCCACCAGCACGGGACAGGACGATGGCTACACCTTC,CATSTGQDDGYTF
-,-,TRBJ2-7,TRBV21-1,TGTGCCAGCAGCAAAGCGGGGAGCGGGAGTAAACCCAAAACTCTCTACGAGCAGTACTTC,CASSKAGSGSKPKTLYEQYF
-,-,TRBJ2-4,TRBV27,TGTGCCAGCAGCAACAGGGCGTGGGGAAACATTCAGTACTTC,CASSNRAWGNIQYF
TRBD2,-,TRBJ2-5,TRBV29-1,TGCAGCGTTCGCCCTAGCGGTCCCGAGACCCAGTACTTC,CSVRPSGPETQYF
TRBD1,-,TRBJ1-1,TRBV11-1,TGTGCCAGCAGCCCCCGGGACAGGGGTCTCACTGAAGCTTTCTTT,CASSPRDRGLTEAFF
-,-,TRBJ1-3,TRBV5-3,TGTGCCAGAAGCTTGAAGCGGCGGGGTCTTGGAAACACCATATATTTT,CARSLKRRGLGNTIYF
-,-,TRBJ1-5,TRBV12-5,TGTGCTAGTGGTTTGGGGGCGGAGGCCCCCAATCAGCCCCAGCATTTT,CASGLGAEAPNQPQHF
TRBD1,-,TRBJ1-1,TRBV12-5,TGTGCTAGTGGTTTCCCGGACAGGGATTTCACTGAAGCTTTCTTT,CASGFPDRDFTEAFF
TRBD2,-,TRBJ2-5,TRBV27,TGTGCCAGCAGTCCAGGGACTAGTCGGACCCAGTACTTC,CASSPGTSRTQYF
TRBD1,-,TRBJ1-1,TRBV19,TGTGCCAGTAGTATCGGACAGGTAGGTCGGGCTTTCTTT,CASSIGQVGRAFF
-,-,TRBJ2-7,TRBV7-9,TGTGCCAGCAGCAGTCAGGAATACTACGAGCAGTACTTC,CASSSQEYYEQYF
-,-,TRBJ2-7,TRBV7-8,TGTGCCAGCAGCTTGCGGGCAACCTACGAGCAGTACTTC,CASSLRATYEQYF
TRBD1,-,TRBJ2-5,TRBV6-4,TGTGCCAGCACCCAAAGGACAGGGGTTGCCCAAGAGACCCAGTACTTC,CASTQRTGVAQETQYF
-,-,TRBJ1-3,TRBV5-1,TGCGCCAGCAGCTTGGGGCAGGTCGGAAACACCATATATTTT,CASSLGQVGNTIYF
-,-,TRBJ1-6,TRBV13,TGTGCCAGCAGCTTAGGCCCTAGGGGGGGCCCTAATTCACCCCTCCACTTT,CASSLGPRGGPNSPLHF
-,-,TRBJ1-2,TRBV4-3,TGCGCCAGCAGCCAAGGGAGCAGGGGTGAGGGCTACACCTTC,CASSQGSRGEGYTF
-,-,TRBJ1-1,TRBV6-1,TGTGCCAGCAACTGGGGGGGCATGAACACTGAAGCTTTCTTT,CASNWGGMNTEAFF
TRBD2,-,TRBJ2-1,TRBV4-2,TGTGCCAGCAGCCAAGATCGTCTAGCGGGCTCCTACAATGAGCAGTTCTTC,CASSQDRLAGSYNEQFF
TRBD2,few,TRBJ2-7,TRBV6-5,TGTGCCAGCAGACTAGCGGGGATCTACGAGCAGTACTTC,CASRLAGIYEQYF
-,few,TRBJ2-2,TRBV19,TGTGCCAGTAGCATTAGCGTCTCCGGGGAGCTGTTTTTT,CASSISVSGELFF
-,few,TRBJ1-5,TRBV4-2,TGTGCCAGCAGCCAAGTTGGGGGGGCAGACCAGCCCCAGCATTTT,CASSQVGGADQPQHF
-,once,TRBJ2-7,TRBV13,TGTGCCAGCAGCCTGAGGGCGGACGAGCAGTACTTC,CASSLRADEQYF
-,-,TRBJ1-2,TRBV29-1,TGCAGCGTTGAAGGGCGGGGCTATGGCTACACCTTC,CSVEGRGYGYTF
-,-,TRBJ2-7,TRBV11-3,TGTGCCAGCAGCTCCCGGGACATCAACCACTACGAGCAGTACTTC,CASSSRDINHYEQYF
TRBD1,-,TRBJ1-5,TRBV27,TGTGCCAGCAGTTCGTACCAGGGGGCAAATCAGCCCCAGCATTTT,CASSSYQGANQPQHF
-,-,TRBJ1-4,TRBV7-9,TGTGCCAGCAGCTCAAACGGCGGGGCAACTAATGAAAAACTGTTTTTT,CASSSNGGATNEKLFF
-,-,TRBJ2-7,TRBV23-1,TGCGCCAGCAGTCACGACGGAATGGGGGGATCACGGCAGTACTTC,CASSHDGMGGSRQYF
-,-,TRBJ1-5,TRBV5-1,TGCGCCAGCAGCAGGGACTGGGGTAGCAATCAGCCCCAGCATTTT,CASSRDWGSNQPQHF
TRBD1,-,TRBJ1-1,TRBV15,TGTGCCACCAGCAGCGGACAGGGCGGAACTGAAGCCTTCTTT,CATSSGQGGTEAFF
-,-,TRBJ1-5,TRBV30,TGTGCCTGGAGTGTACGATATTCAAGGGGGTATGGCAATCAGCCCCAGCATTTT,CAWSVRYSRGYGNQPQHF
-,-,TRBJ2-1,TRBV10-3,TGTGCCATCAGTGTAGTTTCTAATGAGCAGTTCTTC,CAISVVSNEQFF
TRBD1,once,TRBJ2-7,TRBV5-4,TGTGCCAGCAGCGAGAGACAGGGGGCGCCCTACGAGCAGTACTTC,CASSERQGAPYEQYF
-,-,TRBJ1-2,TRBV10-1,TGCGCCAGCAGTGAGTCAAACGCGTATGGCTACACCTTC,CASSESNAYGYTF
TRBD2,-,TRBJ2-1,TRBV2,TGTGCCAGGCAGACTAGCGGGAGCTACAATGAGCAGTTCTTC,CARQTSGSYNEQFF
TRBD1,-,TRBJ1-2,TRBV6-5,TGTGCCAGCAGTTCCCCACGGACAGGACAAGACTATGGCTACACCTTC,CASSSPRTGQDYGYTF
-,-,TRBJ2-3,TRBV7-9,TGTGCCAGCAGCTTAGAGGGCAGGGTAGATACGCAGTATTTT,CASSLEGRVDTQYF
TRBD1,-,TRBJ1-4,TRBV28,TGTGCCACCAGAGACAGGGGGCAGGGTAATGAAAAACTGTTTTTT,CATRDRGQGNEKLFF
-,once,TRBJ2-7,TRBV7-9,TGTGCCAGCAGCCGACAGGAAATCTCCTACGAGCAGTACTTC,CASSRQEISYEQYF
-,-,TRBJ2-7,TRBV10-1,TGCGCCAGCAGTGAGTACCAGGGGTCGTACGAGCAGTACTTC,CASSEYQGSYEQYF
-,-,TRBJ1-3,TRBV5-1,TGCGCCAGCAGCTCGGGAATCGCTGGAAACACCATATATTTT,CASSSGIAGNTIYF
-,-,TRBJ1-2,TRBV29-1,TGCAGCGTGGAGGCGAAGAGATATGGCTACACCTTC,CSVEAKRYGYTF
-,-,TRBJ1-1,TRBV5-1,TGCGCCAGCAGCTTGGCCTCGGGGGGGAACACTGAAGCTTTCTTT,CASSLASGGNTEAFF
-,-,TRBJ1-5,TRBV7-2,TGTGCCAGCAGCCTGGGCACAGGACTATATAGCAATCAGCCCCAGCATTTT,CASSLGTGLYSNQPQHF
TRBD1,-,TRBJ2-7,TRBV13,TGTGCCAGCAGCGCGTACCGGGACAGGTCCTACGAGCAGTACTTC,CASSAYRDRSYEQYF
TRBD1,-,TRBJ1-1,TRBV19,TGTGCCAGTACGCCTCCGGGACAGGGTAACACTGAAGCTTTCTTT,CASTPPGQGNTEAFF